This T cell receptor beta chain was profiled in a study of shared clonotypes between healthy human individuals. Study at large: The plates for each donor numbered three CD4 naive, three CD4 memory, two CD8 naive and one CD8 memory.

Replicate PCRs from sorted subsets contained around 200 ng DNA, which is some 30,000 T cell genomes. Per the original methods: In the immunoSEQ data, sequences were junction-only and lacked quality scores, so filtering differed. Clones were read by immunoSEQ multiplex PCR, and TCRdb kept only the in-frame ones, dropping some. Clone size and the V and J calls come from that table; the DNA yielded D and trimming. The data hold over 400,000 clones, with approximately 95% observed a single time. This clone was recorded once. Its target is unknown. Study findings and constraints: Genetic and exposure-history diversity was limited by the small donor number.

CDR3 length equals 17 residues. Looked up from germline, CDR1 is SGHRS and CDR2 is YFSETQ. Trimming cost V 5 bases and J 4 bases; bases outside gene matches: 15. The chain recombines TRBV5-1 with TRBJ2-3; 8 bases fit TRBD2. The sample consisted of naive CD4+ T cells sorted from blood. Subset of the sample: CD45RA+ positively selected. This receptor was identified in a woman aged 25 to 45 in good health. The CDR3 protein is CASSPRRPGLEADTQYF. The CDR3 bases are TGCGCCAGCAGTCCGAGGAGGCCGGGACTAGAGGCAGATACGCAGTATTTT.